The 26 T cell receptor beta chains below were found in one sample sequenced in a study of early T cells in non-severe SARS-CoV-2 infection. TCRdb re-analysed the 5' RACE reads in MiXCR, keeping a single row per CDR3 protein. The table lists about 15,000 distinct CDR3 sequences, more than 5.5% of them singletons. The source material was whole blood, sampled at baseline. All receptors derive from an adult who was a healthcare worker with PCR-confirmed SARS-CoV-2 infection or an uninfected control (not recorded which).

The table lists this clonotype with many counts. The rearrangement links TRBV27 to TRBJ2-6, with 7 bases fitting TRBD1. Germline CDR1 and CDR2: MNHEY and SMNVEV (reference sequence). The length of the CDR3 is 18 residues. Trimming took 5 bases from V and 2 from J; bases not matched to a gene: 12. The CDR3 here is CASSRVNQRGPGANVLTF. The DNA for the CDR3 is TGTGCCAGCAGTCGGGTTAATCAAAGGGGGCCTGGGGCCAACGTCCTGACTTTC.

The sample holds a few counts of this clonotype. The chain couples TRBV15 to TRBJ2-3; the D gene is possibly TRBD2 (6 bases). V was cut by 4 bases and J by 6 bases, with 17 bases left in between. The germline V gene encodes CDR1 LNHNV and CDR2 YYDKDF (reference sequence). There are 15 residues in the CDR3. Here the CDR3 DNA reads TGTGCCACCAGCAAGGAGGGGAGGTCCCAGGATACGCAGTATTTT. It translates to CATSKEGRSQDTQYF.

There are many counts of this clonotype. This chain connects TRBV7-9 to TRBJ2-6, with 9 bases that match TRBD1. Looked up from germline, CDR1 is SEHNR and CDR2 is FQNEAQ (reference sequence). The CDR3 runs to 18 residues. J gave up 1 base and V 5 bases, and 9 bases lay outside the gene matches. The CDR3, as DNA: TGTGCCAGCAGCCCACAGGGGACAGGGATATCTGGGGCCAACGTCCTGACTTTC. It is translated as CASSPQGTGISGANVLTF.

This clonotype was recorded many times. The J gene is TRBJ2-1, the V gene TRBV13; 8 bases line up with TRBD2. Germline values: CDR1 PRHDT, CDR2 FYEKMQ (reference sequence). The CDR3 has 14 amino acids. V lost 5 bases and J lost 3; bases outside the gene matches: 3. CDR3 in amino acids: CASSRGGLYNEQFF. The CDR3 bases are TGTGCCAGCAGCCGGGGGGGACTCTACAATGAGCAGTTCTTC.

This clonotype was observed at least ten times. The V call is TRBV5-4, the J call TRBJ2-7; no reliable D call. CDR1 and CDR2 (germline): SGHNT, YYREEE (reference sequence). V was cut by 6 bases and J by 3 bases, with 4 bases left in between. This CDR3 spans 10 amino acids. The CDR3 sequence: CASIYYEQYF. The CDR3 coding sequence is TGTGCCAGCATATACTACGAGCAGTACTTC.

This clonotype was counted ten times or more. The genes are TRBV5-1 and TRBJ2-2; D unresolved. Germline V CDR1 and CDR2: SGHRS, YFSETQ. Trimming cost V 2 bases and J 0 bases, with 5 bases left between them. This CDR3 is 14 amino acids long. CDR3: CASSFTSNTGELFF. The CDR3, as DNA: TGCGCCAGCAGCTTCACTTCGAACACCGGGGAGCTGTTTTTT. The whole variable domain, remainder taken from reference TRBV5-1 and TRBJ2-2, is KAGVTQTPRYLIKTRGQQVTLSCSPISGHRSVSWYQQTPGQGLQFLFEYFSETQRNKGNFPGRFSGRQFSNSRSEMNVSTLELGDSALYLCASSFTSNTGELFFGEGSRLTVL.

This clonotype is medium-sized (0.01 to 0.1%) within its sample. This rearrangement joins TRBV18 to TRBJ2-3; TRBD1 aligns across 8 bases. J lost 4 bases, V lost 3 bases, and 0 bases had no gene match. The CDR3 length is 13 residues. Germline CDR1 KGHSH, CDR2 LQKENI. In DNA, the CDR3 is TGTGCCAGCTCACCGACAGGGGCAGATACGCAGTATTTT. Its protein is CASSPTGADTQYF.

By proportion, this clonotype is medium-sized. The V gene is TRBV7-6, the J gene TRBJ1-6; no firm D call. Germline values: CDR1 SGHVS, CDR2 FNYEAQ. V lost 0 bases and J lost 0, with 9 bases in between. The CDR3 sequence is 17 residues long. Here the CDR3 reads CASSLAEPSSYNSPLHF. The CDR3 DNA follows: TGTGCCAGCAGCTTAGCGGAGCCTAGCTCCTATAATTCACCCCTCCACTTT.

This clonotype was detected ten times or more. The chain couples TRBV7-9 to TRBJ2-7, with a possible D match to TRBD2 (6 bases). The V end lost 4 bases, the J end lost 3 bases, and 13 bases lay between the germline ends. This CDR3 has 14 amino acids. Germline assignment: CDR1 SEHNR and CDR2 FQNEAQ (reference sequence). This chain's CDR3 is CASSSAGGHYEQYF. The CDR3 nucleotides are TGTGCCAGCAGCTCAGCGGGTGGACACTACGAGCAGTACTTC.

In its sample, this clonotype was seen many times. The chain is built from TRBV7-2 and TRBJ1-1; perhaps TRBD1 as D (5 bases). Trimming pared 3 bases from V and 5 bases from J, leaving 16 bases between. The CDR3 spans 15 residues. Germline V CDR1 and CDR2: SGHTA, FQGNSA. CDR3 nucleotide sequence: TGTGCCAGCAGCTTGGGGCCCCATGCTACGACTGAAGCTTTCTTT. The encoded protein is CASSLGPHATTEAFF.

This clonotype was detected only a few times. The rearrangement links TRBV3-1 to TRBJ2-6; unclear D gene. The germline CDR1 and CDR2 sequences are LGHDT and YNNKEL (reference sequence). This CDR3 region has 15 residues. V lost 5 bases, J lost 0 bases, and 8 bases lay in between. The CDR3: CASSTESSGANVLTF. CDR3 nucleotides: TGTGCCAGCAGCACTGAAAGCTCTGGGGCCAACGTCCTGACTTTC.

At least ten counts were recorded for this clonotype. The V gene is TRBV6-1, the J gene TRBJ2-1; 7 bases align to TRBD2. The CDR3 totals 15 residues. The ends lost 7 bases at V and 4 bases at J; junction bases unmatched: 10. The germline V gene encodes CDR1 MNHNS and CDR2 SASEGT. The CDR3 protein is CASTYSGLFYNEQFF. The CDR3 bases are TGTGCCAGCACCTATTCGGGACTATTTTACAATGAGCAGTTCTTC.

The sample holds many counts of this clonotype. V and J are TRBV6-2 or TRBV6-3 and TRBJ1-2; unclear D gene. The CDR3 runs to 13 residues. The V gene lost 6 bases and the J gene lost 2 bases, with 10 bases spanning the gap. Per the germline V gene, CDR1 is MNHEY and CDR2 is SVGEGT. The CDR3 nucleotides read TGTGCCAGCAGCCTCTCCGAGAACTATGGCTACACCTTC. Protein: CASSLSENYGYTF.

Comment on this clonotype: At one end, the junction sequence differs from germline, possibly due to a read error. The chain recombines TRBV12-3 or TRBV12-4 with TRBJ1-2; TRBD1 matches at 12 bases. CDR3 size: 15 residues. Here the CDR3 DNA reads TGTGCCAGCAGTTTATTTGTGGGGACAGGGGGCGATACCCCCTTC. The encoded protein is CASSLFVGTGGDTPF.

This clonotype has a count of ten or more. The CDR3 nucleotides read TGCAGTGCTAGAGATGGCGGACAGGGCTATCAGCCCCAGCATTTT. Amino acids: CSARDGGQGYQPQHF. The chain uses TRBV20-1 and TRBJ1-5; the match to TRBD1 covers 8 bases. Germline CDR1 is DFQATT and CDR2 is SNEGSKA (reference sequence). This CDR3 has 15 amino acids. V lost 0 bases to trimming and J lost 5 bases; unmatched junction nucleotides: 6.

This clonotype was observed a handful of times. V and J are TRBV20-1 and TRBJ2-7; TRBD1 matches 7 bases. The CDR3 runs to 13 residues. Germline lookup yields CDR1 DFQATT and CDR2 SNEGSKA (reference sequence). The trim removed 1 base at V and 3 bases at J, leaving 3 bases unmatched. The CDR3 coding sequence is TGCAGTGCTAGAGGTACAGGGGACTACGAGCAGTACTTC. It specifies CSARGTGDYEQYF.

This clonotype came up many times. The chain couples TRBV5-1 to TRBJ2-3; no clear D. Germline assignment: CDR1 SGHRS and CDR2 YFSETQ. The CDR3 is 14 amino acids. V dropped 3 bases and J dropped 3 bases, with 11 bases sitting between them. Here the CDR3 reads CASSSEGGTDTQYF. The CDR3, as DNA: TGCGCCAGCAGCTCGGAAGGCGGAACAGATACGCAGTATTTT.

This clonotype was seen repeatedly, ten times or more. The rearrangement uses TRBV12-3 or TRBV12-4 and TRBJ1-2; 10 positions match TRBD1. Trimming took 6 bases from V and 8 from J; bases not matched to a gene: 6. CDR3 length: 13 amino acids. The CDR3 region has the DNA TGTGCCAGCAGGGAGACAGGGGGCAAGGGCTACACCTTC. Translation: CASRETGGKGYTF.

This clonotype is termed medium-sized. The chain uses TRBV5-1 and TRBJ2-1; D call uncertain. Trimming left V 3 bases short and J 3 bases short, with 7 bases between. Germline loops: CDR1 SGHRS, CDR2 YFSETQ. The CDR3 loop spans 13 amino acids. CDR3 region: CASSSTNYNEQFF. For the CDR3, the DNA is TGCGCCAGCAGCTCCACTAACTACAATGAGCAGTTCTTC.

This clonotype occurred many times. J is TRBJ2-3 and V is TRBV6-5; D is undetermined. Germline CDR1 MNHEY, CDR2 SVGAGI. The CDR3 totals 14 residues. V lost 4 bases and J lost 7, with 15 bases in between. CDR3 in DNA: TGTGCCAGCAGTTCCAGCATTATCCCATATACGCAGTATTTT. Its translation: CASSSSIIPYTQYF.

There are a few counts of this clonotype. The V and J genes are TRBV4-1 and TRBJ2-3, with TRBD2 matching 7 bases. With V trimmed by 1 base and J by 0 bases, 7 bases remained unmatched. CDR1 is MGHRA, CDR2 YSYEKL, per germline. The CDR3 length is 17 residues. DNA of the CDR3: TGCGCCAGCAGCCAAGTCCGGAGACTAGCTAGCACAGATACGCAGTATTTT. The encoded protein is CASSQVRRLASTDTQYF.

The table lists this clonotype with many counts. The chain joins TRBV4-3 to TRBJ2-1, with 9 bases matching TRBD2. Trimming removed 0 bases from V and 8 bases from J; junction bases left unmatched: 8. Germline V CDR1 and CDR2: LGHNA, YSLEER. The CDR3 is made up of 16 amino acids. The CDR3 sequence is CASSQDWRGGFDEQFF. The CDR3 coding sequence is TGCGCCAGCAGCCAAGATTGGCGGGGGGGCTTCGATGAGCAGTTCTTC.

The genes are TRBV6-2 or TRBV6-3 and TRBJ2-3, with D unclear. CDR1 is MNHEY, CDR2 SVGEGT, per germline. Trimming stripped 8 bases from V and 6 bases from J, with 15 bases between. The CDR3 consists of 13 residues. The CDR3 DNA is TGTGCCAGCTCAAGGTGGGGTCCCGATACGCAGTATTTT. Translated: CASSRWGPDTQYF.

The chain carries TRBV7-3 and TRBJ2-7; D is unclear. Germline values: CDR1 SGHTA, CDR2 FQGTGA. This CDR3 comprises 11 residues. V was cut by 4 bases and J by 2 bases, with 3 bases left in between. The CDR3 nucleotides are TGTGCCAGCAGCTCCACCTACGAGCAGTACTTC. Translated, it gives CASSSTYEQYF.

The sample holds many counts of this clonotype. This rearrangement joins TRBV4-3 to TRBJ1-6; D gene ambiguous. Germline CDR1 LGHNA, CDR2 YSLEER. The CDR3 spans 15 residues. V lost 0 bases, J lost 7 bases, and 10 bases lay in between. The CDR3 protein is CASSQDLNRNSPLHF. The CDR3 DNA is TGCGCCAGCAGCCAAGACCTAAACCGGAATTCACCCCTCCACTTT.

This clonotype has at least ten counts. The CDR3 here is CAKYSTEKRNSPLHF. In DNA form, the CDR3 reads TGCGCCAAATACAGCACGGAGAAGAGAAATTCACCCCTCCACTTT. The chain recombines TRBV10-1 with TRBJ1-6; D remains ambiguous. Germline-derived CDR1 and CDR2 are WNHNN and SYGVQD (reference sequence). The CDR3 spans 15 residues. With 10 bases removed from V and 7 bases from J, the gap between germline ends came to 20 bases.